In this sample, the clone carrying this T cell receptor (beta chain) turned up many times. Its target is unknown. These data are taken from a study of blood T cells in healthy people across ages. CDR3 length: 15 amino acids. Germline values: CDR1 MNHEY, CDR2 SVGEGT. V gave up 6 bases and J gave up 5 bases, with 17 bases separating them. Findings and caveats of the study: Significant beta diversity loss was already apparent by age approximately 38, declining roughly linearly. In the absence of known donor CMV status, changes in expanded clonotypes were possibly confounded.

It was with a sample-barcoded 5' primer and a J-beta primer mix that a second PCR of roughly 7 to 11 cycles was run. Using its own MiXCR run on the 5' RACE reads, TCRdb lists one record per CDR3 protein. This table holds 550,000 to 650,000 distinct CDR3 sequences, approximately 30% found once. This clonotype was obtained from a woman aged 80 or over in good health. The sequenced sample consisted of blood. The chain combines TRBV6-2 or TRBV6-3 with TRBJ2-1, with D hard to call. The CDR3 region is CASSTPRTQHNEQFF. The CDR3 region has the DNA TGTGCCAGCAGCACACCCCGAACCCAACACAATGAGCAGTTCTTC.